These 26 T cell receptor beta chains originate from one sample sequenced in a study of T cells in tumors after PD-1 blockade. The table came from immunoSEQ multiplex PCR; TCRdb's copy has only in-frame clones and leaves some out. Of approximately 34,000 clones listed, roughly two thirds were seen once; the top ten hold about two fifths. Sequencing used PBMCs, obtained after anti-PD-1 treatment. Receptors originate from a human donor with basal cell carcinoma.

The chain joins TRBV5-6 to TRBJ2-7, with TRBD1 matching 12 bases. V shed 4 bases, J shed 4 bases, and the junction held 9 bases outside the gene matches. Per the germline V gene, CDR1 is SGHDT and CDR2 is YYEEEE. The CDR3 totals 16 residues. The CDR3 bases are TGTGCCAGCAGCAATTCCGGGACAGGGGGCAGATACGAGCAGTACTTC. Its protein is CASSNSGTGGRYEQYF.

The V gene is TRBV9, the J gene TRBJ2-7; D not resolved. V was trimmed by 0 bases and J by 4 bases, leaving 11 bases between them. This CDR3 has 14 amino acids. The germline V gene encodes CDR1 SGDLS and CDR2 YYNGEE. The CDR3 region is CASSVAALSYEQYF. DNA for the CDR3: TGTGCCAGCAGCGTAGCAGCTCTTTCGTACGAGCAGTACTTC.

The rearrangement uses TRBV28 and TRBJ2-3; perhaps TRBD2 as D (6 bases). The CDR3 consists of 12 residues. The germline V gene encodes CDR1 MDHEN and CDR2 SYDVKM. Trimming cost V 7 bases and J 6 bases, with 11 bases left between them. The CDR3 loop is CASTEGWDTQYF. As DNA, the CDR3 is TGTGCCAGCACGGAGGGGTGGGATACGCAGTATTTT.

This clone was observed a single time. The genes are TRBV5-1 and TRBJ1-6; 7 nucleotides match TRBD1. After removal of 0 bases from V and 7 bases from J, the junction contained 4 bases not matched to a gene. Germline V gene sequence: CDR1 SGHRS, CDR2 YFSETQ. The CDR3 covers 15 residues. The CDR3 DNA is TGCGCCAGCAGCTTGGGACAGGGACTCAATTCACCCCTCCACTTT. It yields the protein CASSLGQGLNSPLHF.

This clone came up once. The chain uses TRBV19 and TRBJ2-3, with D possibly matching TRBD1 (6 bases). Germline V gene sequence: CDR1 LNHDA, CDR2 SQIVND (reference sequence). This CDR3 region has 14 residues. Trimming left V 3 bases short and J 0 bases short, with 7 bases between. CDR3 region: CASSMDRSTDTQYF. CDR3 nucleotide sequence: TGTGCCAGTAGTATGGACAGAAGCACAGATACGCAGTATTTT.

The V gene is TRBV18, the J gene TRBJ1-3; 7 nucleotides line up with TRBD1. The V gene's germline CDR1 is KGHSH and CDR2 LQKENI. The CDR3 is 16 residues long. Trimming removed 1 base from V and 5 bases from J; junction bases left unmatched: 8. The CDR3 sequence: CASSPLSGTDRNTIYF. The CDR3 DNA sequence: TGTGCCAGCTCACCACTCTCCGGGACAGACAGAAACACCATATATTTT.

This clone was picked up many times. V gene TRBV6-5 combines with J gene TRBJ1-5, with 8 positions matching TRBD1. CDR1 MNHEY and CDR2 SVGAGI come from the germline V gene. V dropped 7 bases and J dropped 4; count of bases not matched to a gene: 6. The CDR3 is 14 residues long. CDR3 region: CASTSGTGNQPQHF. CDR3 sequence (DNA): TGTGCCAGCACCTCCGGGACAGGTAATCAGCCCCAGCATTTT.

This chain links TRBV6-2 or TRBV6-3 with TRBJ2-3, with 8 bases identical to TRBD2. Looked up from germline, CDR1 is MNHEY and CDR2 is SVGEGT. The CDR3 has 18 amino acids. V shed 6 bases and J 5 bases; nucleotides not matched to a gene: 19. CDR3 coding DNA: TGTGCCAGCAGCCTCGAGGTAGCGGGGCCGAGGGGGGGAGATACGCAGTATTTT. Amino acids: CASSLEVAGPRGGDTQYF.

J is TRBJ1-2 and V is TRBV28, with unresolved D. The CDR3 contains 14 residues. V lost 8 bases and J 4 bases, leaving 17 bases between the germline ends. The V gene's germline CDR1 is MDHEN and CDR2 SYDVKM. CDR3 sequence: CASYQLGTSYGYTF. CDR3 coding DNA: TGTGCCAGCTACCAACTGGGCACTAGCTATGGCTACACCTTC.

The J gene is TRBJ2-1, the V gene TRBV11-3; D tentatively reads TRBD1 or TRBD2 (5 bases each). This CDR3 is built from 14 residues. With 0 bases removed from V and 9 bases from J, the gap between germline ends came to 12 bases. Per germline, CDR1 SGHNT and CDR2 YENEEA. Here the CDR3 DNA reads TGTGCCAGCAGCTTAGACGGACGGGGCGCTGAGCAGTTCTTC. This translates into CASSLDGRGAEQFF.

The chain combines TRBV27 with TRBJ1-2, with 9 bases that match TRBD1. This CDR3 spans 14 amino acids. V was pared by 2 bases and J by 8 bases, with 6 bases of the junction left unmatched. Germline CDR1 reads MNHEY; CDR2 reads SMNVEV (reference sequence). The CDR3 here is CASSLRGQGYGYTF. The CDR3 nucleotides are TGTGCCAGCAGTTTAAGGGGACAGGGATACGGCTACACCTTC.

V is TRBV28 and J is TRBJ1-2; TRBD1 matches at 9 bases. CDR1 and CDR2 (germline): MDHEN, SYDVKM. With 6 bases clipped from V and 4 bases from J, the junction kept 6 bases outside the gene matches. This CDR3 has 14 residues. The CDR3 region has the DNA TGTGCCAGCAGCCGTGGACAGGGGACCTATGGCTACACCTTC. It yields the protein CASSRGQGTYGYTF.

The CDR3, as DNA: TGTGCCAGCAGCTTAAGGGTAGCGGACAATGAGCAGTTCTTC. Its protein product is CASSLRVADNEQFF. This rearrangement joins TRBV7-8 to TRBJ2-1, with a tentative D call TRBD2 (6 bases). CDR1 and CDR2 from the germline V gene are SGHVS and FQNEAQ. V was clipped by 2 bases and J by 5 bases, with 10 bases between them. CDR3 length: 14 amino acids. Looking up the rest from reference TRBV7-8 and TRBJ2-1 gives the full variable domain: GAGVSQSPRYKVAKRGQDVALRCDPISGHVSLFWYQQALGQGPEFLTYFQNEAQLDKSGLPSDRFFAERPEGSVSTLKIQRTQQEDSAVYLCASSLRVADNEQFFGPGTRLTVL.

Worth noting for this clone: The junction differs from germline at one of its ends, possibly a read error. The chain joins TRBV5-8 to TRBJ1-1; 11 nucleotides match TRBD1. The CDR3 covers 14 residues. Germline-derived CDR1 and CDR2 are SGHTS and YDEGEE. In nucleotides, the CDR3 is TGTGCCAGCAGTTTGGACAGGGGGCGAACTGAAGCTTTCTTT. Its translation: CASSLDRGRTEAFF. Filled out from reference TRBV5-8 and TRBJ1-1, the complete variable domain reads EAGVTQSPTHLIKTRGQQATLRCSPISGHTSVYWYQQALGLGLQFLLWYDEGEERNRGNFPPRFSGRQFPNYSSELNVNALELEDSALYLCASSLDRGRTEAFFGQGTRLTVV.

The chain joins TRBV4-3 to TRBJ2-1; 8 nucleotides agree with TRBD2. Unmatched junction bases numbered 8, after V lost 0 bases and J lost 7 bases. The CDR3 loop spans 16 amino acids. Germline V gene lookup returns CDR1 LGHNA and CDR2 YSLEER. The CDR3 nucleotides are TGCGCCAGCAGCCAAGATCTAGGGACTAGGAGGAATGAGCAGTTCTTC. Encoded protein: CASSQDLGTRRNEQFF.

This rearrangement joins TRBV19 to TRBJ2-1; the D gene is possibly TRBD1 (6 bases). Between the trimmed V and J ends, which lost 3 bases and 9 bases, there was a span of 12 bases. The germline CDR1 and CDR2 sequences are LNHDA and SQIVND (reference sequence). CDR3 length: 13 amino acids. CDR3 DNA: TGTGCCAGTAGTATGCGGCAGGGGTTTGAGCAGTTCTTC. Protein sequence: CASSMRQGFEQFF.

The chain couples TRBV28 to TRBJ1-1; D gene ambiguous. Germline CDR1 reads MDHEN; CDR2 reads SYDVKM. This CDR3 is built from 15 residues. The V and J ends lost 8 bases and 0 bases respectively, with 16 bases between them. CDR3 amino acids: CASGLPDGLNTEAFF. CDR3 DNA sequence: TGTGCCAGCGGATTGCCTGACGGACTGAACACTGAAGCTTTCTTT.

The chain recombines TRBV11-3 with TRBJ2-7, with 7 bases matching TRBD1. Germline V gene lookup returns CDR1 SGHNT and CDR2 YENEEA. This CDR3 is 15 amino acids long. With 4 bases clipped from V and 2 bases from J, the junction kept 8 bases outside the gene matches. The CDR3: CASSSPGQGAYEQYF. The CDR3 DNA sequence: TGTGCCAGCAGCTCCCCAGGGCAGGGGGCCTACGAGCAGTACTTC.

This chain links TRBV12-3 or TRBV12-4 with TRBJ2-1; D remains ambiguous. The V gene lost 11 bases and the J gene lost 0 bases, with 11 bases spanning the gap. The CDR3 contains 13 residues. CDR3 residues: CAVRASSYNEQFF. CDR3 nucleotide sequence: TGTGCCGTGCGAGCGTCCTCCTACAATGAGCAGTTCTTC.

This chain connects TRBV7-3 to TRBJ2-1; TRBD1 or TRBD2 may be the D gene (5 bases each). This CDR3 region has 16 residues. Germline CDR1 reads SGHTA; CDR2 reads FQGTGA. Trimming shortened V by 2 bases and J by 3 bases, and 14 bases separated the two germline ends. The CDR3 sequence: CASSLGSGAGYNEQFF. The CDR3 nucleotides read TGTGCCAGCAGCTTAGGGTCCGGGGCGGGCTACAATGAGCAGTTCTTC.

This clone has a handful of counts. The chain has TRBV27 and TRBJ1-5; TRBD1 is a possible D gene (5 bases). The germline gives CDR1 MNHEY, CDR2 SMNVEV (reference sequence). Trimming stripped 4 bases from V and 6 bases from J, with 16 bases between. CDR3 size: 15 residues. This chain's CDR3 is CASSSRTPGGQPQHF. As DNA, the CDR3 is TGTGCCAGCAGTTCCCGGACTCCGGGGGGTCAGCCCCAGCATTTT.

The CDR3 loop is CAWSQGRDEKLFF. CDR3 nucleotide sequence: TGTGCCTGGAGTCAGGGGCGAGATGAAAAACTGTTTTTT. The gene calls are TRBV30 and TRBJ1-4; possible D gene TRBD1, 6 bases. The V end was cut by 2 bases, the J end by 6 bases, with 10 bases between. This CDR3 spans 13 amino acids. Germline assignment: CDR1 GTSNPN and CDR2 SVGIG (reference sequence).

The V and J genes are TRBV2 and TRBJ2-7, with 9 bases identical to TRBD2. Unmatched junction bases numbered 9, after V lost 2 bases and J lost 7 bases. The CDR3 consists of 15 residues. From germline, CDR1 is SNHLY and CDR2 FYNNEI. The CDR3 DNA is TGTGCCAGCAGTGAAACGGGTAGCGGGGGTAGGGAGCAGTACTTC. It is translated as CASSETGSGGREQYF.

J is TRBJ1-5 and V is TRBV7-2; 10 bases agree with TRBD1. The CDR3 contains 13 residues. CDR1 and CDR2 from the germline V gene are SGHTA and FQGNSA. After removal of 11 bases from V and 5 bases from J, the junction contained 6 bases not matched to a gene. CDR3 coding DNA: TGTGCCTCTCGACAGGGGGCCTATCAGCCCCAGCATTTT. It yields the protein CASRQGAYQPQHF.

This clone was recorded once. J is TRBJ2-3 and V is TRBV3-1 (or the pseudogene TRBV3-2); no clear D. Germline CDR1 LGHDT, CDR2 YNNKEL (reference sequence). The CDR3 runs to 16 residues. V lost 0 bases and J 0 bases, leaving 10 bases between the germline ends. In nucleotides, the CDR3 is TGTGCCAGCAGCCAAGAAAAAGGAGTCAGCACAGATACGCAGTATTTT. Residues: CASSQEKGVSTDTQYF.

This rearrangement joins TRBV28 to TRBJ2-1; tentative D call: TRBD2 (6 bases). Germline lookup yields CDR1 MDHEN and CDR2 SYDVKM. This CDR3 comprises 15 residues. V was cut by 2 bases and J by 6 bases, with 14 bases left in between. The CDR3 nucleotides read TGTGCCAGCAGTTTAGGAGGGACCCTGCTCAATGAGCAGTTCTTC. Its protein product is CASSLGGTLLNEQFF.